This T cell receptor (beta chain) originates from a study of liver allograft versus peripheral blood T cells. Study at large: Transplanted-liver and recipient peripheral blood T cell receptor repertoires were compared.

This clonotype came up a few times. From the reads, TCRdb called clonotypes with MiXCR, one entry per CDR3 protein. The sample yields fewer than 6,500 distinct CDR3 sequences, about a sixth seen once. The CDR3 totals 17 residues. V dropped 4 bases and J dropped 2; count of bases not matched to a gene: 9. Per germline, CDR1 SGDLS and CDR2 YYNGEE. The sequence derives from a human patient who had a liver transplant. Among the T cells, some may be from the graft donor. The chain has TRBV9 and TRBJ2-3; 11 bases match TRBD2. The CDR3 loop reads CASSSPIAGGLTDTQYF. In DNA, the CDR3 is TGTGCCAGCAGCTCTCCGATAGCGGGAGGGCTCACAGATACGCAGTATTTT.